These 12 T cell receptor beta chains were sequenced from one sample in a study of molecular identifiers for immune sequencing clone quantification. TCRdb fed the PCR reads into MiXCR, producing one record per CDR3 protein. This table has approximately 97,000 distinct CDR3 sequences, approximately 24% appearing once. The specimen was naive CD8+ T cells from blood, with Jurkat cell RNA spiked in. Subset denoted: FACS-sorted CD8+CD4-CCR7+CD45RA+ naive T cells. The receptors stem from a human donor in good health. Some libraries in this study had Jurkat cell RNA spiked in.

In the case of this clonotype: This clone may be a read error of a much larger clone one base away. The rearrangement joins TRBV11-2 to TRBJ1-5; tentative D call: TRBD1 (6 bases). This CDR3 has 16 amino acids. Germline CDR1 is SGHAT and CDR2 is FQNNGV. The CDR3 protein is CASSLAGEGLNQPLHF. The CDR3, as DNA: TGTGCCAGCAGCTTAGCAGGGGAGGGACTCAATCAGCCCCTGCATTTT.

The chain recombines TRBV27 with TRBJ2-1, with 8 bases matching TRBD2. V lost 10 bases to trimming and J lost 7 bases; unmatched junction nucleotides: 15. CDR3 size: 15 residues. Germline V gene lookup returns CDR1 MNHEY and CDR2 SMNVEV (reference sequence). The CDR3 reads CATTGILAGTNEQFF. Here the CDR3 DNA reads TGTGCCACCACAGGGATCCTAGCGGGTACGAATGAGCAGTTCTTC.

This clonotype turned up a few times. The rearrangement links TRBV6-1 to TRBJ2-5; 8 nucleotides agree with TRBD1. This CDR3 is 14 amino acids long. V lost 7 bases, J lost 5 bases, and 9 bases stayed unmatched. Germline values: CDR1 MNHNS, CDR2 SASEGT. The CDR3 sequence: CASNIRGLGETQYF. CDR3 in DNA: TGTGCCAGCAATATCAGGGGGCTAGGGGAGACCCAGTACTTC.

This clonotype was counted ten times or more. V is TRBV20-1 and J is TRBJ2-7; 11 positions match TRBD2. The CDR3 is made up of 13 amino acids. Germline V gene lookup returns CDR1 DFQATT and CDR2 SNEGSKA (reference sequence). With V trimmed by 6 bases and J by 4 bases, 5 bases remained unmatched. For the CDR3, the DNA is TGCAGTGCCCCGGGACTAGCGGATTACGAGCAGTACTTC. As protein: CSAPGLADYEQYF.

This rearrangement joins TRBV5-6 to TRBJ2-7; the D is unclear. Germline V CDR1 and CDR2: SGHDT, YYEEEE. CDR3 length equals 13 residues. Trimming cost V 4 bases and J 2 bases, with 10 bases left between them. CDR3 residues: CASSLWSTYEQYF. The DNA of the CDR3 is TGTGCCAGCAGCCTGTGGAGCACCTACGAGCAGTACTTC.

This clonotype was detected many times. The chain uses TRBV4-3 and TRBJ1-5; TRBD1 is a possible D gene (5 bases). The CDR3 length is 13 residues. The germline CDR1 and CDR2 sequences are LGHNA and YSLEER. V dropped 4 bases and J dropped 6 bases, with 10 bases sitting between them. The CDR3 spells CASSPSRGQPQHF. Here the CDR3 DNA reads TGCGCCAGCAGCCCATCGAGGGGTCAGCCCCAGCATTTT.

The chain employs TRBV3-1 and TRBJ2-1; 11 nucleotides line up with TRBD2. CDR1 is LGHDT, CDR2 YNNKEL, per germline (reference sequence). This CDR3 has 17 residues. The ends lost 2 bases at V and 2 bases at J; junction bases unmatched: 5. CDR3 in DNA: TGTGCCAGCAGCCAACATGATAGCGGGGGGGCCTACAATGAGCAGTTCTTC. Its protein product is CASSQHDSGGAYNEQFF.

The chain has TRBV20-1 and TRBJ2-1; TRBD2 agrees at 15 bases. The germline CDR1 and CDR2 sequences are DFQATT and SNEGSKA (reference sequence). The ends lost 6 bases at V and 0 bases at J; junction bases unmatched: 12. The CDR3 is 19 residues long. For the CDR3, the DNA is TGCAGTGCCGCTCCATCCGGGACTAGCGGGGGGTTCTCCTACAATGAGCAGTTCTTC. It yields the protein CSAAPSGTSGGFSYNEQFF.

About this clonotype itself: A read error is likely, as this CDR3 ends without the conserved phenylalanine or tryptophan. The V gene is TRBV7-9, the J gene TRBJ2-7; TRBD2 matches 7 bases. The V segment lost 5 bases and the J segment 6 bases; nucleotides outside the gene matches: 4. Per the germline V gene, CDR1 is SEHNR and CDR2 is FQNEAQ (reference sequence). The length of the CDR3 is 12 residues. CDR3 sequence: CASSQGGVEQYL. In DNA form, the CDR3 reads TGTGCCAGCAGCCAGGGAGGGGTCGAGCAGTACTTA.

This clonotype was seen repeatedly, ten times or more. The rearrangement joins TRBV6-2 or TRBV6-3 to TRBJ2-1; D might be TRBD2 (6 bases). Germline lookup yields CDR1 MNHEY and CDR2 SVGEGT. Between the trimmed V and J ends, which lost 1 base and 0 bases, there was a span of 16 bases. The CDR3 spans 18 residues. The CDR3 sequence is CASSYFTLAPSSYNEQFF. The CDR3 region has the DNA TGTGCCAGCAGTTACTTCACCCTAGCGCCGAGCTCCTACAATGAGCAGTTCTTC.

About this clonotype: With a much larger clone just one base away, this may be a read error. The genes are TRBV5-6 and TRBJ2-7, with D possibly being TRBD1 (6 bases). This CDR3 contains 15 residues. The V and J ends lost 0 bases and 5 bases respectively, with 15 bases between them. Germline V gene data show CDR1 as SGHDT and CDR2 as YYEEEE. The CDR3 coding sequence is TGTGCCAGCAGCTTGGCTTACAGGGACGCCCACGAGCAGTACTTC. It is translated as CASSLAYRDAHEQYF.

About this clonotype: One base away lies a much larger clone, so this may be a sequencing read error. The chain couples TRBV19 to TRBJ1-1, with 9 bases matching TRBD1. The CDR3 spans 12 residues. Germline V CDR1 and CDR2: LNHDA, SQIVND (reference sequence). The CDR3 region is CTSTPDRGEAFF. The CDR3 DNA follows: TGTACCAGTACCCCGGACAGGGGTGAAGCTTTCTTT. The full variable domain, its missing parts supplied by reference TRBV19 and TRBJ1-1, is DGGITQSPKYLFRKEGQNVTLSCEQNLNHDAMYWYRQDPGQGLRLIYYSQIVNDFQKGDIAEGYSVSREKKESFPLTVTSAQKNPTAFYLCTSTPDRGEAFFGQGTRLTVV.